The 27 T cell receptor beta chains presented below share a single source sample, sequenced in a study of blood T cell repertoires in COVID-19. The method was immunoSEQ multiplex PCR; TCRdb's version includes in-frame clones alone and lacks a portion of them. This sample has 150,000 to 200,000 clones; 80% to 85% occur once, and the top ten carry approximately 15%. Sequencing was done on a sample of peripheral blood. The receptors stem from a woman aged 70-85 years with COVID-19, enrolled during active disease.

The chain employs TRBV27 and TRBJ1-1, with D maybe TRBD1 (6 bases). The CDR3 contains 14 residues. V was trimmed by 7 bases and J by 2 bases, leaving 14 bases between them. Germline CDR1 reads MNHEY; CDR2 reads SMNVEV (reference sequence). The CDR3 spells CASTRGGSNTEAFF. CDR3 in DNA: TGTGCCAGCACAAGGGGGGGGTCCAACACTGAAGCTTTCTTT.

V usage is TRBV28 and J usage is TRBJ1-2, with TRBD1 as a possible D gene (5 bases). The CDR3 is made up of 15 amino acids. The V gene's germline CDR1 is MDHEN and CDR2 SYDVKM. V lost 5 bases and J 6 bases, leaving 19 bases between the germline ends. CDR3 DNA sequence: TGTGCCAGCAGTCGACAGCCCATTGGGGAACATGGCTACACCTTC. Its protein product is CASSRQPIGEHGYTF.

This clone was counted a few times. The chain employs TRBV11-2 and TRBJ2-7; 7 nucleotides line up with TRBD1. The CDR3 runs to 13 residues. Unmatched junction bases numbered 7, after V lost 5 bases and J lost 6 bases. Per the germline V gene, CDR1 is SGHAT and CDR2 is FQNNGV. CDR3 coding DNA: TGTGCCAGCAGCCAGATGGCAGGGGGCGAGCAGTACTTC. This gives the protein CASSQMAGGEQYF.

The chain uses TRBV3-1 (or the pseudogene TRBV3-2) and TRBJ1-2; unclear D gene. Germline values: CDR1 LGHDT, CDR2 YNNKEL (reference sequence). The CDR3 length is 13 residues. The V end was cut by 4 bases, the J end by 8 bases, with 14 bases between. The CDR3 DNA sequence: TGTGCCAGCAGCCCCTCCCCACTCGGGGGCTACACCTTC. Its translation is CASSPSPLGGYTF.

The rearrangement links TRBV24-1 to TRBJ2-1; no definite D call. Germline CDR1 reads KGHDR; CDR2 reads SFDVKD. Trimming pared 8 bases from V and 5 bases from J, leaving 6 bases between. The CDR3 has 11 residues. This CDR3 is CATTRDNEQFF. For the CDR3, the DNA is TGTGCCACCACCCGCGACAATGAGCAGTTCTTC.

As to this clone: Here the CDR3 omits its conserved ending phenylalanine or tryptophan, so a read error is the likely source. The DNA is left out, because the CDR3 cannot be placed on it with certainty; the CDR3 is given as TCRdb lists it. The gene calls are TRBV5-1 and TRBJ1-5. CDR1 is SGHRS and CDR2 is YFSETQ in the germline V gene. The CDR3 extends over 10 residues, inclusive of both ends. This chain's CDR3 is CASSYLREGV.

The CDR3 DNA reads TGTGCCTGGAGGGCCCCGGCAGGCCACGAGCAGTACGTC. It encodes CAWRAPAGHEQYV. The chain combines TRBV30 with TRBJ2-7, with unresolved D. The CDR3 has 13 residues. The V gene's germline CDR1 is GTSNPN and CDR2 SVGIG (reference sequence). Trimming pared 3 bases from V and 5 bases from J, leaving 14 bases between.

CDR3 DNA sequence: TGTGCCAGCAGTTTTTCCAGGGGTAATTCACCCCTCCACTTT. Translating it yields CASSFSRGNSPLHF. The chain uses TRBV2 and TRBJ1-6; a weak D match, TRBD1 (6 bases). The germline V gene encodes CDR1 SNHLY and CDR2 FYNNEI. The V end lost 5 bases, the J end lost 6 bases, and 11 bases lay between the germline ends. The CDR3 contains 14 residues.

This clone has just a few counts. In DNA, the CDR3 is TGTGCCAGCAGGGGACAGGAGATAAATGAAAAACTGTTTTTT. Protein product: CASRGQEINEKLFF. This chain uses TRBV2 with TRBJ1-4, with 8 bases identical to TRBD1. Unmatched junction bases numbered 5, after V lost 6 bases and J lost 5 bases. The CDR3 totals 14 residues. The germline CDR1 and CDR2 sequences are SNHLY and FYNNEI.

This chain links TRBV6-5 with TRBJ2-3; TRBD2 might be the D (5 bases). V gave up 0 bases and J gave up 4 bases, with 8 bases separating them. From germline, CDR1 is MNHEY and CDR2 SVGAGI. The CDR3 is 14 amino acids. DNA of the CDR3: TGTGCCAGCAGTTACTCCCTAGCCCCAGATACGCAGTATTTT. It translates to CASSYSLAPDTQYF.

The chain uses TRBV3-1 (or the pseudogene TRBV3-2) and TRBJ2-1; 9 positions match TRBD2. The V and J ends lost 4 bases and 5 bases, in that order; junction bases with no gene match: 6. CDR1 LGHDT and CDR2 YNNKEL come from the germline V gene (reference sequence). This CDR3 spans 15 amino acids. CDR3 sequence: CASSRSGGTNNEQFF. The DNA of the CDR3 is TGTGCCAGCAGCCGGAGCGGGGGGACCAACAATGAGCAGTTCTTC.

The CDR3 reads CASSEASGARTEAFF. The CDR3 DNA reads TGTGCCAGCAGTGAAGCTTCAGGGGCTCGCACTGAAGCTTTCTTT. V is TRBV6-1 and J is TRBJ1-1; perhaps TRBD1 as D (6 bases). CDR3 length equals 15 residues. Germline lookup yields CDR1 MNHNS and CDR2 SASEGT. V gave up 0 bases and J gave up 4 bases, with 12 bases separating them.

CDR3 amino acids: CASSVGPTSSGNTIYF. The CDR3 nucleotides read TGTGCCAGCAGCGTAGGTCCGACAAGCTCTGGAAACACCATATATTTT. V usage is TRBV9 and J usage is TRBJ1-3; D not certain. CDR3 length equals 16 residues. Germline loops: CDR1 SGDLS, CDR2 YYNGEE. V shed 0 bases and J shed 0 bases, with 10 bases lying between them.

The rearrangement links TRBV27 to TRBJ2-3, with D maybe TRBD2 (6 bases). The CDR3 runs to 16 residues. CDR1 is MNHEY, CDR2 SMNVEV, per germline (reference sequence). The germline V and J ends were trimmed by 3 bases and 6 bases, with 19 bases remaining between them. The CDR3 loop is CASSFLSSEGWDTQYF. The CDR3 coding sequence is TGTGCCAGCAGTTTCCTTAGCTCGGAGGGGTGGGATACGCAGTATTTT.

This clone was counted many times. The same CDR3 also results from other DNA sequences found in this sample. The chain combines TRBV9 with TRBJ2-5; 8 bases map to TRBD1. Germline assignment: CDR1 SGDLS and CDR2 YYNGEE. This CDR3 is built from 15 residues. V gave up 0 bases and J gave up 3 bases; unmatched junction bases: 4. DNA of the CDR3: TGTGCCAGCAGCGTAGACCAGGGGGCCAAAGAGACCCAGTACTTC. Its protein product is CASSVDQGAKETQYF.

The chain links TRBV6-5 to TRBJ1-1; D not resolved. The V and J ends lost 10 bases and 3 bases respectively, with 6 bases between them. In germline, CDR1 is MNHEY, CDR2 SVGAGI. The CDR3 contains 10 residues. CDR3 sequence: CATFDTEAFF. The CDR3 DNA follows: TGTGCCACCTTCGACACTGAAGCTTTCTTT.

This chain connects TRBV11-2 to TRBJ1-1; D is unresolved. This CDR3 contains 15 residues. Germline V gene data show CDR1 as SGHAT and CDR2 as FQNNGV. Trimming took 5 bases from V and 5 from J, leaving 18 bases between them. This CDR3 is CASSLRRPGRTEAFF. The DNA for the CDR3 is TGTGCCAGCAGCCTTCGTCGACCCGGGAGGACTGAAGCTTTCTTT.

The chain links TRBV7-7 to TRBJ1-2, with 9 bases that match TRBD1. J was trimmed by 1 base and V by 5 bases; bases with no gene match: 14. The CDR3 loop spans 18 amino acids. Germline-derived CDR1 and CDR2 are SSHAT and FNYEAQ (reference sequence). The CDR3 coding sequence is TGTGCCAGCAGCCCTACAGGGGGCTCATTTAAAGGTAACTATGGCTACACCTTC. The encoded protein is CASSPTGGSFKGNYGYTF.

This chain uses TRBV21-1 with TRBJ2-2; the table calls TRBD1, which could not be checked here. TRBV21-1 is flagged as a pseudogene. The CDR3 is 17 amino acids. CDR3 nucleotide sequence: TGTGCCAGCAGCAAAGTGGACAGGGGGCTCCTAGCCGGGGAGCTGTTTTTT. It encodes CASSKVDRGLLAGELFF.

V and J are TRBV28 and TRBJ2-7; no clear D gene. The CDR3 spans 11 residues. Trimming took off 7 bases at V and 4 bases at J, with 8 bases between the two ends. CDR1 is MDHEN and CDR2 is SYDVKM in the germline V gene. DNA of the CDR3: TGTGCCAGCACCCCCGGGTACGAGCAGTACTTC. This translates into CASTPGYEQYF. Filled out from reference TRBV28 and TRBJ2-7, the complete variable domain reads DVKVTQSSRYLVKRTGEKVFLECVQDMDHENMFWYRQDPGLGLRLIYFSYDVKMKEKGDIPEGYSVSREKKERFSLILESASTNQTSMYLCASTPGYEQYFGPGTRLTVT.

The V gene is TRBV30, the J gene TRBJ1-5; 9 positions match TRBD1. V shed 0 bases, J shed 0 bases, and the junction held 6 bases outside the gene matches. The CDR3 runs to 17 residues. Per germline, CDR1 GTSNPN and CDR2 SVGIG (reference sequence). The CDR3 DNA is TGTGCCTGGAGTGTAAACAGGGGGCACGATAGCAATCAGCCCCAGCATTTT. Protein: CAWSVNRGHDSNQPQHF.

Only one count was recorded for this clone. The chain uses TRBV28 and TRBJ1-6; D gene ambiguous. This CDR3 comprises 15 residues. Germline V gene lookup returns CDR1 MDHEN and CDR2 SYDVKM. V was clipped by 4 bases and J by 7 bases, with 14 bases between them. The CDR3 DNA reads TGTGCCAGCAGTTCAACTACTCCATCCAATTCACCCCTCCACTTT. Its translation: CASSSTTPSNSPLHF.

The chain is built from TRBV29-1 and TRBJ1-2, with D maybe TRBD1 (6 bases). The CDR3 is 11 amino acids. Germline assignment: CDR1 SQVTM and CDR2 ANQGSEA. Trimming pared 5 bases from V and 9 bases from J, leaving 13 bases between. DNA of the CDR3: TGCAGCGTTTACAGGGAGGGTAGCTACACCTTC. Residues: CSVYREGSYTF.

The chain has TRBV7-2 and TRBJ2-7, with 8 bases fitting TRBD1. Germline V lookup: CDR1 SGHTA, CDR2 FQGNSA. The CDR3 extends over 14 amino acids. The trim removed 2 bases at V and 6 bases at J, leaving 6 bases unmatched. The CDR3 region is CASSLTQGGGEQYF. CDR3 in DNA: TGTGCCAGCAGCTTAACACAGGGGGGAGGCGAGCAGTACTTC.

The V and J genes are TRBV2 and TRBJ1-1; no firm D call. Germline values: CDR1 SNHLY, CDR2 FYNNEI. Trimming took off 6 bases at V and 0 bases at J, with 17 bases between the two ends. The CDR3 has 16 amino acids. The CDR3 region is CASSPTARRMNTEAFF. CDR3 sequence (DNA): TGTGCCAGCAGCCCCACCGCAAGGAGGATGAACACTGAAGCTTTCTTT. Full variable domain (remainder filled in from reference TRBV2 and TRBJ1-1): EPEVTQTPSHQVTQMGQEVILRCVPISNHLYFYWYRQILGQKVEFLVSFYNNEISEKSEIFDDQFSVERPDGSNFTLKIRSTKLEDSAMYFCASSPTARRMNTEAFFGQGTRLTVV.

The chain couples TRBV7-9 to TRBJ2-3, with TRBD2 identical over 14 bases. Losses at the gene ends were 5 bases for V and 2 bases for J; bases not matched to a gene: 3. CDR1 and CDR2 (germline): SEHNR, FQNEAQ (reference sequence). The CDR3 loop spans 16 amino acids. The CDR3 loop is CASSGGLAGATDTQYF. The CDR3 DNA reads as TGTGCCAGCAGCGGGGGACTAGCGGGGGCCACAGATACGCAGTATTTT.

V is TRBV30 and J is TRBJ2-5, with D perhaps TRBD1 or TRBD2 (6 bases each). This CDR3 has 15 residues. Germline values: CDR1 GTSNPN, CDR2 SVGIG (reference sequence). The V and J ends lost 5 bases and 1 base respectively, with 17 bases between them. DNA for the CDR3: TGTGCCTGGGGGGGCGGGGCAGGCATCCAAGAGACCCAGTACTTC. It yields the protein CAWGGGAGIQETQYF.